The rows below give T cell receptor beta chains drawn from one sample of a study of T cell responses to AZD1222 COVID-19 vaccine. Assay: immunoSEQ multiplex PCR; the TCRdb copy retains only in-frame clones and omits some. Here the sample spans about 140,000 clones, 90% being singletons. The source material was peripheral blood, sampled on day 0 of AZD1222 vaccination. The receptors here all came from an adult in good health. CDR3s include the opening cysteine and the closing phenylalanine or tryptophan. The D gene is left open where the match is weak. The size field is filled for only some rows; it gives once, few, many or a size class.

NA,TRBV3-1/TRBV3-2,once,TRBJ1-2,TGTGCCAGCAGCCTATCACCGCTTCGGGGATCCTATGGCTACACCTTC,CASSLSPLRGSYGYTF
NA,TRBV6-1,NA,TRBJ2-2,TGTGCCAGCAGTGAAGGACTCGTGGCGAACACCGGGGAGCTGTTTTTT,CASSEGLVANTGELFF
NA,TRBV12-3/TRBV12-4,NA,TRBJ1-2,TGTGCCTCGGGGAGGGGTCCTAACTATGGCTACACCTTC,CASGRGPNYGYTF
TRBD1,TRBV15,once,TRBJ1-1,TGTGCCACCAGCATGACCGGGACAGGGGCGGGTAAAGCTTTCTTT,CATSMTGTGAGKAFF
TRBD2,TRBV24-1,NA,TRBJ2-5,TGTGCCACCAGTGAACTCCTTAGCGGGATTGGTGAGACCCAGTACTTC,CATSELLSGIGETQYF
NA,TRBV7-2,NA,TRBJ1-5,TGTGCCAGCAGCTTAGATGGCACAGCCGATCAGCCCCAGCATTTT,CASSLDGTADQPQHF
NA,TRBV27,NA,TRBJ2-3,TGTGCCAGCAGCCCGATCCGGACGGAATTAAGCACAGATACGCAGTATTTT,CASSPIRTELSTDTQYF
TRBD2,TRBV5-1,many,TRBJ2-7,TGCGCCAGCAGCTCCTCGACTAGCGGACTCTACGAGCAGTACTTC,CASSSSTSGLYEQYF
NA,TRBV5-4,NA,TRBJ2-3,TGTGCCAGCAGCTTTAGGCTCGGCACAGATACGCAGTATTTT,CASSFRLGTDTQYF
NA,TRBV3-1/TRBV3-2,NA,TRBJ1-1,TGTGCCAGCAGCCCCGCCGGGCAGCTGAACACTGAAGCTTTCTTT,CASSPAGQLNTEAFF
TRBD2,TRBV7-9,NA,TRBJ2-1,TGTGCCAGCAGCTTGGCGGGGGGGCCCAATGAGCAGTTCTTC,CASSLAGGPNEQFF
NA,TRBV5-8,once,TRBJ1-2,TGTGCCAGCAGCTACCGGGGTTATGGCTACACCTTC,CASSYRGYGYTF
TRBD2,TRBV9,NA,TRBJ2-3,TGTGCCAGCAGCGTAGGAGGCGGGAGGGCCGTGGGGAGCACAGATACGCAGTATTTT,CASSVGGGRAVGSTDTQYF
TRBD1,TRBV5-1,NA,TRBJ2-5,TGCGCCAGCAGCTTGGCCGACAGGGATGTTGGGACCCAGTACTTC,CASSLADRDVGTQYF
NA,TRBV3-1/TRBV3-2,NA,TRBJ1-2,TGTGCCAGCAGCCAAGATACGGGAGTCAATGGCTACACCTTC,CASSQDTGVNGYTF
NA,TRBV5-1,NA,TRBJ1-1,TGCGCCAGCAGCTTGGATATCGAAGCCCCTGAAGCTTTCTTT,CASSLDIEAPEAFF
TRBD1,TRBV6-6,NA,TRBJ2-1,TGTGCCAGCAGTCCATCGGCCGGGACAGGGGATTCGCATGAGCAGTTCTTC,CASSPSAGTGDSHEQFF
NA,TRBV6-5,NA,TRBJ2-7,TGTGCCAGCATTGTACAGGGAGGCGAGCAGTACTTC,CASIVQGGEQYF
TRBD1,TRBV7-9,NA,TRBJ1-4,TGTGCCAGCAGCCCTCTCCGGGGGACAGGGAAAAATGAAAAACTGTTTTTT,CASSPLRGTGKNEKLFF
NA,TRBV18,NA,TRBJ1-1,TGTGCCAGCTCACCACAAAAATTGGAAGCTTTCTTT,CASSPQKLEAFF
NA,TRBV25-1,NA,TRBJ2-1,TGTGCCAGCAGTGAATATCGCGGAAGCTCCTACAATGAGCAGTTCTTC,CASSEYRGSSYNEQFF
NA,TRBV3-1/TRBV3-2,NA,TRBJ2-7,TGTGCCAGCAGCCAACCCCGGGGTTTGGGAGAGCAGTACTTC,CASSQPRGLGEQYF
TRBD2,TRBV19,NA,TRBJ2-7,TGTGCCAGTAGTATAACTGGGATTAGCGGGGGGCCAAGCTACGAGCAGTACTTC,CASSITGISGGPSYEQYF